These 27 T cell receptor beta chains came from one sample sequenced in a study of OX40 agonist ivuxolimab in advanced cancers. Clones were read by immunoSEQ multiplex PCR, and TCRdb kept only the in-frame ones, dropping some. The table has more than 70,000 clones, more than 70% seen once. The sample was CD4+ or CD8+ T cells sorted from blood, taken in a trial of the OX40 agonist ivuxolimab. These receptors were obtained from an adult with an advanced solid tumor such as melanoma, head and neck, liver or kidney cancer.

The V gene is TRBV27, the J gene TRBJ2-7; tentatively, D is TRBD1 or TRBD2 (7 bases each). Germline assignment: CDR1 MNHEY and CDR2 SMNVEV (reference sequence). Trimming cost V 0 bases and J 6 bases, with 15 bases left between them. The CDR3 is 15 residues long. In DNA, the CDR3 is TGTGCCAGCAGTTTATCGGGGAGGGGGCATGGCGAGCAGTACTTC. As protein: CASSLSGRGHGEQYF.

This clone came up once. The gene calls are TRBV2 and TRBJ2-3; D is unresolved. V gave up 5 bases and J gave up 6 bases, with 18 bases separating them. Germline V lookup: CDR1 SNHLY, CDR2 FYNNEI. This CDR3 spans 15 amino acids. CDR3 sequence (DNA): TGTGCCAGCAGTCGTGGGATTCCACTGGGGGATACGCAGTATTTT. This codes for CASSRGIPLGDTQYF.

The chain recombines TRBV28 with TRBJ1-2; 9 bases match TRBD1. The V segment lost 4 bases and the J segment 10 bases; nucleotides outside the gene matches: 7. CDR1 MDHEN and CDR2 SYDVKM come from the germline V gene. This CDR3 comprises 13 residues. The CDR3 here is CASSWGTGYDYTF. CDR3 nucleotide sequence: TGTGCCAGCAGTTGGGGGACAGGGTACGACTACACCTTC.

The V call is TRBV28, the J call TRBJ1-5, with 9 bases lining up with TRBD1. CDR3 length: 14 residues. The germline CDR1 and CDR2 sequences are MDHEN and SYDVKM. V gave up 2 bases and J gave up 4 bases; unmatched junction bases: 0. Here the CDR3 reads CASSLGTGNQPQHF. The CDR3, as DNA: TGTGCCAGCAGTTTAGGGACAGGGAATCAGCCCCAGCATTTT.

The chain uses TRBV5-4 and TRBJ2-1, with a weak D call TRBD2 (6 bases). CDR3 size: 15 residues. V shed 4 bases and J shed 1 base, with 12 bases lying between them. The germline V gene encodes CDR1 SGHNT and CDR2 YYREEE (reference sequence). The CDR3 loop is CASSPGVWSYNEQFF. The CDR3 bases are TGTGCCAGCAGCCCGGGGGTATGGTCCTACAATGAGCAGTTCTTC. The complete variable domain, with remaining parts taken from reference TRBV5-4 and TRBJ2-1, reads ETGVTQSPTHLIKTRGQQVTLRCSSQSGHNTVSWYQQALGQGPQFIFQYYREEENGRGNFPPRFSGLQFPNYSSELNVNALELDDSALYLCASSPGVWSYNEQFFGPGTRLTVL.

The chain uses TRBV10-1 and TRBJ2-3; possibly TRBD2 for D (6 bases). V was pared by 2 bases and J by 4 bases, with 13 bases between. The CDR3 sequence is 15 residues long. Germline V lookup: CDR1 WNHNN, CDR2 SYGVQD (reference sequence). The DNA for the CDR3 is TGCGCCAGCAGTGAGAGTCAGGCTAGCGCAGATACGCAGTATTTT. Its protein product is CASSESQASADTQYF.

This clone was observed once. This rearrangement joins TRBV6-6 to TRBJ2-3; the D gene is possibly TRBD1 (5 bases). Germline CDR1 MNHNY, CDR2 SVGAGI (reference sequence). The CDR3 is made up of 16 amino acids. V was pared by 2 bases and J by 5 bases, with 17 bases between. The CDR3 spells CASSYKVGAGIDTQYF. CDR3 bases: TGTGCCAGCAGTTACAAGGTTGGGGCAGGGATAGATACGCAGTATTTT.

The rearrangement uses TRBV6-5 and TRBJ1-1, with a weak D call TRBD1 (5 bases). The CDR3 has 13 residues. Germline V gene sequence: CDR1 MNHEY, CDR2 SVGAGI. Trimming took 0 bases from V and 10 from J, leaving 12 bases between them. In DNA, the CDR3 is TGTGCCAGCAGTTACTCGGCGGGGACGGGAGCTTTCTTT. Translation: CASSYSAGTGAFF.

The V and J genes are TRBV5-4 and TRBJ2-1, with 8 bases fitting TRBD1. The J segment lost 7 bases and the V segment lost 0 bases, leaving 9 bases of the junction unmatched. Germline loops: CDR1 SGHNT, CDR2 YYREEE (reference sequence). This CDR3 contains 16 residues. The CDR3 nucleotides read TGTGCCAGCAGCTTGGTGGGCAGGGGGCTATTAAATGAGCAGTTCTTC. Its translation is CASSLVGRGLLNEQFF.

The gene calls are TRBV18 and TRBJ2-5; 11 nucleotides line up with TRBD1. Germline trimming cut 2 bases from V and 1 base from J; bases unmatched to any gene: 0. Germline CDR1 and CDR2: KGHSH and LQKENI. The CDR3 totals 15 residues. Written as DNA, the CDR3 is TGTGCCAGCTCACCAGGGACAGGGGGCCAAGAGACCCAGTACTTC. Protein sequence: CASSPGTGGQETQYF.

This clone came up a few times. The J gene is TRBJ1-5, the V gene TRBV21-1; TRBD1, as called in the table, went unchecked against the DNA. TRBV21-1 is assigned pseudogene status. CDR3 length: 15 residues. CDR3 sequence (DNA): TGTGCCAGCAGAACCTACGTCCAGGGGGATCAGCCCCAGCATTTT. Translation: CASRTYVQGDQPQHF.

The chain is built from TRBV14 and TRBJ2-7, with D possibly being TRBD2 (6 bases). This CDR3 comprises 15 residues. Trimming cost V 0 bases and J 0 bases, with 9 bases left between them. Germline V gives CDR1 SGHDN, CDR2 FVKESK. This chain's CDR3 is CASSQDLSGSYEQYF. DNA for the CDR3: TGTGCCAGCAGCCAAGACCTTAGCGGCTCCTACGAGCAGTACTTC.

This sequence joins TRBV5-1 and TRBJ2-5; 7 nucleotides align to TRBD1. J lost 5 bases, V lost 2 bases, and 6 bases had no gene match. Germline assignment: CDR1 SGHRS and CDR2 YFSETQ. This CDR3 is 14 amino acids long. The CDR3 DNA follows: TGCGCCAGCAGCTTATTCACAGGGGAGGAGACCCAGTACTTC. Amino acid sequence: CASSLFTGEETQYF.

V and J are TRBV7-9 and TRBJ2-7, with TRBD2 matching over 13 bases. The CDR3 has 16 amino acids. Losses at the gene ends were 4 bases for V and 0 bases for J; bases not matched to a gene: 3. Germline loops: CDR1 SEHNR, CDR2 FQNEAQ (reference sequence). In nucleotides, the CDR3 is TGTGCCAGCAGCTCGGGACTAGCGGGGCCCTCCTACGAGCAGTACTTC. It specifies CASSSGLAGPSYEQYF.

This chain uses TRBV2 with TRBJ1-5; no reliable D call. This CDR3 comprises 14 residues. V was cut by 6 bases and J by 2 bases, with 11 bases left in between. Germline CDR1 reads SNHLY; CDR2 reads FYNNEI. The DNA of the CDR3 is TGTGCCAGCAGGGACCGGACGCGCAATCAGCCCCAGCATTTT. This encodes CASRDRTRNQPQHF. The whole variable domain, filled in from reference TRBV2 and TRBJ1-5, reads EPEVTQTPSHQVTQMGQEVILRCVPISNHLYFYWYRQILGQKVEFLVSFYNNEISEKSEIFDDQFSVERPDGSNFTLKIRSTKLEDSAMYFCASRDRTRNQPQHFGDGTRLSIL.

CDR3 residues: CASSSPREGQNYGYTF. The CDR3, as DNA: TGTGCCAGCAGCTCCCCACGGGAGGGGCAGAACTATGGCTACACCTTC. This sequence joins TRBV5-4 and TRBJ1-2; a weak D match, TRBD1 (5 bases). Trimming removed 3 bases from V and 2 bases from J, with 17 bases in between. Looked up from germline, CDR1 is SGHNT and CDR2 is YYREEE (reference sequence). The CDR3 length is 16 residues. Looking up the rest from reference TRBV5-4 and TRBJ1-2 gives the full variable domain: ETGVTQSPTHLIKTRGQQVTLRCSSQSGHNTVSWYQQALGQGPQFIFQYYREEENGRGNFPPRFSGLQFPNYSSELNVNALELDDSALYLCASSSPREGQNYGYTFGSGTRLTVV.

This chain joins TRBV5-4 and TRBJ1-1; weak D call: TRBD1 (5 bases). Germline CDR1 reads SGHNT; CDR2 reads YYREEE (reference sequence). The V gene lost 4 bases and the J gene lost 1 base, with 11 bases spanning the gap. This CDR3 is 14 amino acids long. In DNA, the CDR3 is TGTGCCAGCAGCCCTAGACAGACGAACACTGAAGCTTTCTTT. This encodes CASSPRQTNTEAFF.

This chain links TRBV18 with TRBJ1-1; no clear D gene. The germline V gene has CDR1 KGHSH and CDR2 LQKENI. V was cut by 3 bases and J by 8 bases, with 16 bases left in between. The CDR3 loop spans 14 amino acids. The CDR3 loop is CASSPDYSRTEAFF. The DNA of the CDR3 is TGTGCCAGCTCACCGGATTACAGCAGAACGGAAGCTTTCTTT. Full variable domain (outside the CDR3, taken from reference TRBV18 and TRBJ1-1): NAGVMQNPRHLVRRRGQEARLRCSPMKGHSHVYWYRQLPEEGLKFMVYLQKENIIDESGMPKERFSAEFPKEGPSILRIQQVVRGDSAAYFCASSPDYSRTEAFFGQGTRLTVV.

The CDR3 here is CASSFNPTVYGYTF. The CDR3 DNA sequence: TGTGCCAGCAGTTTCAACCCGACAGTTTATGGCTACACCTTC. V usage is TRBV28 and J usage is TRBJ1-2, with D maybe TRBD1 (5 bases). Trimming shortened V by 3 bases and J by 5 bases, and 13 bases separated the two germline ends. The CDR3 runs 14 residues. Germline-derived CDR1 and CDR2 are MDHEN and SYDVKM.

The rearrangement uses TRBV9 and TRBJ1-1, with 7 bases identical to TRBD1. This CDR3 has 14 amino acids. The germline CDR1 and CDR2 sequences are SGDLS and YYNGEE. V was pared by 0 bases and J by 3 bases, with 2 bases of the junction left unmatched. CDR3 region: CASSVGDSHTEAFF. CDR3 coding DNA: TGTGCCAGCAGCGTAGGGGACAGCCACACTGAAGCTTTCTTT. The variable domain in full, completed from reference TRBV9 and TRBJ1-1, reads DSGVTQTPKHLITATGQRVTLRCSPRSGDLSVYWYQQSLDQGLQFLIQYYNGEERAKGNILERFSAQQFPDLHSELNLSSLELGDSALYFCASSVGDSHTEAFFGQGTRLTVV.

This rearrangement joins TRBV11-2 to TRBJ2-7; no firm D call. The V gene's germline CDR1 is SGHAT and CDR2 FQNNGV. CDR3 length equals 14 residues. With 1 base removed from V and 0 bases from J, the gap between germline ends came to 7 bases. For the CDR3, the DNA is TGTGCCAGCAGCTTAGCCCGGAACTCCTACGAGCAGTACTTC. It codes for CASSLARNSYEQYF. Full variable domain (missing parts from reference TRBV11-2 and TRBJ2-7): EAGVAQSPRYKIIEKRQSVAFWCNPISGHATLYWYQQILGQGPKLLIQFQNNGVVDDSQLPKDRFSAERLKGVDSTLKIQPAKLEDSAVYLCASSLARNSYEQYFGPGTRLTVT.

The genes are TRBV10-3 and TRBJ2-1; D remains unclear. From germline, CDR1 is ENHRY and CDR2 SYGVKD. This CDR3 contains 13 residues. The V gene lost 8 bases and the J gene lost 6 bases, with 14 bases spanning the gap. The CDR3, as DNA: TGTGCCATCGGGCGTCGGTTAGGCAATGAGCAGTTCTTC. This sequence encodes CAIGRRLGNEQFF.

CDR3 in DNA: TGTGCTAGTGGTTTGGGAGGGTCCGATACGCAGTATTTT. Protein: CASGLGGSDTQYF. This chain links TRBV12-5 with TRBJ2-3, with a possible D match to TRBD2 (5 bases). This CDR3 has 13 residues. Germline V lookup: CDR1 LGHNT, CDR2 FRNRAP. V dropped 1 base and J dropped 6 bases, with 8 bases sitting between them.

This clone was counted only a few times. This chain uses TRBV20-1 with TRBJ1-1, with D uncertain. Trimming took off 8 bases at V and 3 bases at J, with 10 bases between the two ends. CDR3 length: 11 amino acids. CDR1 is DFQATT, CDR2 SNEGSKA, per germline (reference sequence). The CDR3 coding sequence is TGCAGTTCCCCCTCGCACACTGAAGCTTTCTTT. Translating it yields CSSPSHTEAFF.

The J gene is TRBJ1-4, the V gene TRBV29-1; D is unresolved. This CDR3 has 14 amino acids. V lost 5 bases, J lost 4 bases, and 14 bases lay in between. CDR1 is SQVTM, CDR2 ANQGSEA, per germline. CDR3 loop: CSVKTDLDNEKLFF. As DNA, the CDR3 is TGCAGCGTTAAAACGGACCTAGATAATGAAAAACTGTTTTTT.

DNA for the CDR3: TGTGCCAGCAGCAAAGACAGGGTAAAAACTAATGGCTACACCTTC. Translated, it gives CASSKDRVKTNGYTF. The chain employs TRBV7-8 and TRBJ1-2; 7 bases are shared with TRBD1. V lost 5 bases and J lost 6; bases outside the gene matches: 12. Germline loops: CDR1 SGHVS, CDR2 FQNEAQ. The length of the CDR3 is 15 residues. Variable domain in full (rest from reference TRBV7-8 and TRBJ1-2): GAGVSQSPRYKVAKRGQDVALRCDPISGHVSLFWYQQALGQGPEFLTYFQNEAQLDKSGLPSDRFFAERPEGSVSTLKIQRTQQEDSAVYLCASSKDRVKTNGYTFGSGTRLTVV.

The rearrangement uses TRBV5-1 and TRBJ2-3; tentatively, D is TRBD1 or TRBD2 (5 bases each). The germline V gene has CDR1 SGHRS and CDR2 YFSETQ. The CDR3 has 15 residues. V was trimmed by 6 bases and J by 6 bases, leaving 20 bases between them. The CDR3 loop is CASTRQNLRGDTQYF. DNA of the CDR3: TGCGCCAGCACTCGACAGAACCTACGCGGGGATACGCAGTATTTT.